One TCR beta chain is described in this entry. Sequencing was performed with immunoSEQ multiplex PCR; in TCRdb, only in-frame clones are kept and a portion is missing. Of 100,000 to 150,000 clones in the sample, about 80% were seen once. Trimming left V 1 base short and J 3 bases short, with 11 bases between. This CDR3 is 14 amino acids long. The V gene's germline CDR1 is SGHRS and CDR2 YFSETQ. The sample comes from a study of blood T cell repertoires in COVID-19. Whole-study context: The samples span acute and convalescent COVID-19 from the United States, Italy and Spain.

The chain combines TRBV5-1 with TRBJ2-7; the D gene is possibly TRBD1 (6 bases). The sequence derives from a man aged 60-69 years with active or convalescent COVID-19. The source material was peripheral blood. CDR3 region: CASSLIGQFYEQYF. CDR3 sequence (DNA): TGCGCCAGCAGCTTGATTGGACAGTTCTACGAGCAGTACTTC.